Listed here are 9 T cell receptor beta chains from one sample, sequenced in a study of Tregs in tolerant kidney transplant recipients. The protocol was immunoSEQ multiplex PCR, while the TCRdb copy is restricted to in-frame clones and leaves out a portion. The repertoire includes 90,000 to 120,000 clones, around 90% of them detected once, and roughly 0.35% sits in the top ten. Here the sequenced sample was CD4+ T cells from blood, taken before the transplant. The receptors were sampled from a human donor who received a combined kidney and bone marrow transplant.

The chain joins TRBV19 to TRBJ2-4; maybe TRBD1 (6 bases). The CDR3 is made up of 14 amino acids. Per germline, CDR1 LNHDA and CDR2 SQIVND (reference sequence). The ends were cut back, 9 bases at V and 5 bases at J, with 17 bases in the middle. The DNA for the CDR3 is TGTGCCAGCTCCCACCCGGGACAACAAAACATTCAGTACTTC. It specifies CASSHPGQQNIQYF.

This sequence joins TRBV6-5 and TRBJ1-2; 11 nucleotides match TRBD1. This CDR3 is built from 15 residues. Germline V gene data show CDR1 as MNHEY and CDR2 as SVGAGI. V lost 4 bases to trimming and J lost 4 bases; unmatched junction nucleotides: 5. CDR3 bases: TGTGCCAGCAGTTTGCGGGACAGGGGGACCTATGGCTACACCTTC. The encoded protein is CASSLRDRGTYGYTF.

The chain's CDR3 is CASSLGQGAYEQYF. As DNA, the CDR3 is TGTGCCAGCAGCCTGGGACAGGGGGCCTACGAGCAGTACTTC. This chain uses TRBV5-4 with TRBJ2-7; 11 nucleotides align to TRBD1. CDR3 size: 14 residues. The J segment lost 2 bases and the V segment lost 4 bases, leaving 2 bases of the junction unmatched. Germline loops: CDR1 SGHNT, CDR2 YYREEE (reference sequence). Combining the CDR3 with reference TRBV5-4 and TRBJ2-7 gives the whole variable domain ETGVTQSPTHLIKTRGQQVTLRCSSQSGHNTVSWYQQALGQGPQFIFQYYREEENGRGNFPPRFSGLQFPNYSSELNVNALELDDSALYLCASSLGQGAYEQYFGPGTRLTVT.

CDR3 residues: CASSIDSSRGQFF. The CDR3, as DNA: TGTGCCAGTAGTATAGATAGCAGTCGAGGGCAGTTCTTC. This chain joins TRBV19 and TRBJ2-1; D remains unclear. CDR1 is LNHDA, CDR2 SQIVND, per germline (reference sequence). The CDR3 runs 13 residues. V lost 0 bases and J lost 12, with 12 bases in between.

The CDR3 region has the DNA TGTGCCAGCAGCTTACTCTTCAGTAGCAATCAGCCCCAGCATTTT. It encodes CASSLLFSSNQPQHF. The chain uses TRBV7-2 and TRBJ1-5; D is unclear. The CDR3 has 15 residues. Germline V gives CDR1 SGHTA, CDR2 FQGNSA. Trimming shortened V by 2 bases and J by 0 bases, and 8 bases separated the two germline ends.

This clone was found once. CDR3 sequence (DNA): TGCGCCAGCAGTGTTCAGGGTTCCTACGAGCAGTACTTC. The encoded protein is CASSVQGSYEQYF. The chain has TRBV10-2 and TRBJ2-7, with a tentative D call TRBD1 (5 bases). The CDR3 consists of 13 residues. Germline V gives CDR1 WSHSY, CDR2 SAAADI. Trimming pared 4 bases from V and 1 base from J, leaving 8 bases between.

This clone was picked up a small number of times. The rearrangement joins TRBV6-4 to TRBJ2-6, with a weak D call TRBD1 (5 bases). Germline lookup yields CDR1 MRHNA and CDR2 SNTAGT. Trimming removed 6 bases at V and 5 bases at J, with 11 bases between. This CDR3 spans 14 amino acids. This CDR3 is CASSADIWANVLTF. The DNA of the CDR3 is TGTGCCAGCAGCGCGGACATTTGGGCCAACGTCCTGACTTTC.

The chain combines TRBV5-4 with TRBJ1-1; D is perhaps TRBD1 (6 bases). The CDR3 is 15 residues long. The V end lost 0 bases, the J end lost 5 bases, and 14 bases lay between the germline ends. Germline V CDR1 and CDR2: SGHNT, YYREEE (reference sequence). The CDR3 DNA follows: TGTGCCAGCAGCTTGGTGCAGACCCAGGGGACTGAAGCTTTCTTT. It yields the protein CASSLVQTQGTEAFF.

This sequence joins TRBV19 and TRBJ1-5; 8 bases match TRBD1. With V trimmed by 6 bases and J by 2 bases, 0 bases remained unmatched. This CDR3 contains 13 residues. Germline values: CDR1 LNHDA, CDR2 SQIVND (reference sequence). Written as DNA, the CDR3 is TGTGCCAGTAGGGGACAGGGCAATCAGCCCCAGCATTTT. Amino acid sequence: CASRGQGNQPQHF.